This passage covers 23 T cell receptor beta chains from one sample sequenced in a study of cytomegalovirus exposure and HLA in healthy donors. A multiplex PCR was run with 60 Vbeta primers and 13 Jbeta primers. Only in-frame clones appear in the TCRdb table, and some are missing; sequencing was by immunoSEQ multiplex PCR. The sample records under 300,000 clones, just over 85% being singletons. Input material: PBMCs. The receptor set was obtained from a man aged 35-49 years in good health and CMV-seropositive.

The CDR3 loop reads CASSESIGRNTEAFF. CDR3 nucleotide sequence: TGTGCCAGCAGTGAATCCATAGGGAGGAACACTGAAGCTTTCTTT. The chain uses TRBV25-1 and TRBJ1-1; D remains ambiguous. This CDR3 is 15 amino acids long. Germline V gene sequence: CDR1 MGHDK, CDR2 SYGVNS. Deletions cut 1 base from V and 1 base from J, with 10 bases between.

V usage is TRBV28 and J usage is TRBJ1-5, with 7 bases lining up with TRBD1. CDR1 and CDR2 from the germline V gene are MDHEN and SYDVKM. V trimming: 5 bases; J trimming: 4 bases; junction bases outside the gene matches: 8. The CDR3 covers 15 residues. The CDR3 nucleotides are TGTGCCAGCAGTCTCCGGGACAGCCCTAATCAGCCCCAGCATTTT. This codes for CASSLRDSPNQPQHF.

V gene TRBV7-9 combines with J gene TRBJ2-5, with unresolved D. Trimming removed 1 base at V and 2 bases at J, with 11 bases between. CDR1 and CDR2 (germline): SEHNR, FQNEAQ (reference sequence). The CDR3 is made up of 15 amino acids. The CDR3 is CASSLVINYQETQYF. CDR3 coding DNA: TGTGCCAGCAGCTTAGTGATAAACTATCAAGAGACCCAGTACTTC.

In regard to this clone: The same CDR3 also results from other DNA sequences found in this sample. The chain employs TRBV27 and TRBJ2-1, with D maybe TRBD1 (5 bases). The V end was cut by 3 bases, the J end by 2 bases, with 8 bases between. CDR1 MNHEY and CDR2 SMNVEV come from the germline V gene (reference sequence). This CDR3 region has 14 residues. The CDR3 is CASSLSGTYNEQFF. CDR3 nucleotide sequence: TGTGCCAGCAGTTTGTCAGGGACCTACAATGAGCAGTTCTTC.

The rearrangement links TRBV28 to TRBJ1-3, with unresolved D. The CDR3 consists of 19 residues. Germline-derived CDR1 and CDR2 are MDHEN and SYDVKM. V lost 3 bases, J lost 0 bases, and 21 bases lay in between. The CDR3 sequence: CASSFSVAAADLSGNTIYF. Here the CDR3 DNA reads TGTGCCAGCAGTTTTTCCGTCGCAGCGGCCGACCTCTCTGGAAACACCATATATTTT.

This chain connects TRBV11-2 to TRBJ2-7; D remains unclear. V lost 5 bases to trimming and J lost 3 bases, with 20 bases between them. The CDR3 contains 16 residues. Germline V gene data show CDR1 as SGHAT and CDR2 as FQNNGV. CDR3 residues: CASSTVKGVTIYEQYF. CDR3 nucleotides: TGTGCCAGCAGCACTGTCAAAGGAGTAACGATCTACGAGCAGTACTTC.

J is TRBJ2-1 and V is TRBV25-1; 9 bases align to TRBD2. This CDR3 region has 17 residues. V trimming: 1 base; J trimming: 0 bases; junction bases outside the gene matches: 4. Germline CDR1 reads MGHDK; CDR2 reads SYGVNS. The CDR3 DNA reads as TGTGCCAGCAGTGAATCGCTAGCGGGGATCTCCTACAATGAGCAGTTCTTC. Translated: CASSESLAGISYNEQFF.

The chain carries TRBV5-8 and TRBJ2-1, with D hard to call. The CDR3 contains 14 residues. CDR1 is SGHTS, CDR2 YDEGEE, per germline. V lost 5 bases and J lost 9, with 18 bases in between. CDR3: CASSRRSGSGEQFF. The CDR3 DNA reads TGTGCCAGCAGTCGCAGATCAGGTTCTGGTGAGCAGTTCTTC.

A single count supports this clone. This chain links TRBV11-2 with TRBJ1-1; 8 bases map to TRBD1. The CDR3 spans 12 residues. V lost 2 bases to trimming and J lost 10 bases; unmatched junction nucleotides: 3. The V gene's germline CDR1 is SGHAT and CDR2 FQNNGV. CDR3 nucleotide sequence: TGTGCCAGCAGCTTAACCGGGACAGGAGCTTTCTTT. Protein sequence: CASSLTGTGAFF.

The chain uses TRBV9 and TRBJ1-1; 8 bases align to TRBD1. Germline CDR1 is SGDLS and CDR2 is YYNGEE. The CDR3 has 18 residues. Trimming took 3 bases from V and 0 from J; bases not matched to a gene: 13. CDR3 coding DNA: TGTGCCAGCAGCGATCCTCGGACAGGGCCAACCATGAACACTGAAGCTTTCTTT. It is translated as CASSDPRTGPTMNTEAFF. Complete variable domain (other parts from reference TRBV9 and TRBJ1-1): DSGVTQTPKHLITATGQRVTLRCSPRSGDLSVYWYQQSLDQGLQFLIQYYNGEERAKGNILERFSAQQFPDLHSELNLSSLELGDSALYFCASSDPRTGPTMNTEAFFGQGTRLTVV.

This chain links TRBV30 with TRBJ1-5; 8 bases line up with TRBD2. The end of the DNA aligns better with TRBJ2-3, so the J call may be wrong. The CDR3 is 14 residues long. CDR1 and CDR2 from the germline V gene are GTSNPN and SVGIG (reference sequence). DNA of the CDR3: TGTGCCTGGAGTTCCGCGGGAGGCAATCAGCCCCAGTATTTT. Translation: CAWSSAGGNQPQYF.

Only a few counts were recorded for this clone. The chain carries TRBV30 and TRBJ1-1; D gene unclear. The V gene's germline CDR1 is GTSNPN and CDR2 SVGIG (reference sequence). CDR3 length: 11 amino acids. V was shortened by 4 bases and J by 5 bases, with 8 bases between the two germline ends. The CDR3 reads CAWMSLTEAFF. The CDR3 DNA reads TGTGCCTGGATGTCGTTGACTGAAGCTTTCTTT.

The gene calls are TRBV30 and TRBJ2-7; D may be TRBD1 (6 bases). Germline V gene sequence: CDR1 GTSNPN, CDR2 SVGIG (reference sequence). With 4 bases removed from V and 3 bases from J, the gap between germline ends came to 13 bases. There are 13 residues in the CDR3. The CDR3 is CAWNTGSGYEQYF. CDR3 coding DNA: TGTGCCTGGAATACAGGGAGTGGCTACGAGCAGTACTTC. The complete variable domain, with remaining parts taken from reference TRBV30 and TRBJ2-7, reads SQTIHQWPATLVQPVGSPLSLECTVEGTSNPNLYWYRQAAGRGLQLLFYSVGIGQISSEVPQNLSASRPQDRQFILSSKKLLLSDSGFYLCAWNTGSGYEQYFGPGTRLTVT.

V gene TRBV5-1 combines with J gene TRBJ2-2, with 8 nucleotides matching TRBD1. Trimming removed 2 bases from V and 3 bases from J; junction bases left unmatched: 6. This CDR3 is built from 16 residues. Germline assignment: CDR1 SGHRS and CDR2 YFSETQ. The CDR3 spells CASSFPDRVDTGELFF. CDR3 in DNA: TGCGCCAGCAGCTTTCCGGACAGGGTCGACACCGGGGAGCTGTTTTTT. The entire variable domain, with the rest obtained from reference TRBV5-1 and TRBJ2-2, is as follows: KAGVTQTPRYLIKTRGQQVTLSCSPISGHRSVSWYQQTPGQGLQFLFEYFSETQRNKGNFPGRFSGRQFSNSRSEMNVSTLELGDSALYLCASSFPDRVDTGELFFGEGSRLTVL.

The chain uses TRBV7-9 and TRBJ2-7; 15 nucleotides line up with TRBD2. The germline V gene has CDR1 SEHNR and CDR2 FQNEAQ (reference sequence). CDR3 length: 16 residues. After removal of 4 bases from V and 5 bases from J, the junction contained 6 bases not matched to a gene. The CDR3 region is CASSSGTSGRSHEQYF. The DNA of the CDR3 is TGTGCCAGCAGCTCCGGGACTAGCGGGAGGTCCCACGAGCAGTACTTC.

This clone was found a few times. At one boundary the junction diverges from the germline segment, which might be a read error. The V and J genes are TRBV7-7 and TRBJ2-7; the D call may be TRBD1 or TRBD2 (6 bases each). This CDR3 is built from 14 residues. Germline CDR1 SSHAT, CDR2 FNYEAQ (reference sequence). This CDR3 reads CASSLGGRTTEQYF. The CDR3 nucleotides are TGTGCTAGCAGCTTAGGGGGGCGGACGACCGAGCAGTACTTC.

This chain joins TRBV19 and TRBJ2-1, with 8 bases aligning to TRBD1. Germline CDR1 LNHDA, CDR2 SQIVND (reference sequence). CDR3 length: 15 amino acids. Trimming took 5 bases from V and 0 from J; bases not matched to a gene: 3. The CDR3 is CASSQGASSYNEQFF. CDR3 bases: TGTGCCAGTAGTCAGGGGGCGAGCTCCTACAATGAGCAGTTCTTC.

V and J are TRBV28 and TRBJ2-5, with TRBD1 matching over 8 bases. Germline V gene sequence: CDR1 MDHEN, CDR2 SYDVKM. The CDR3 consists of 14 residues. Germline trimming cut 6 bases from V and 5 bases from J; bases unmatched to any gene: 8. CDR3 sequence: CASSRSDRVETQYF. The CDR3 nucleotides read TGTGCCAGCAGCCGATCGGACAGGGTGGAGACCCAGTACTTC.

The CDR3 sequence: CASSLGYGLAEETQYF. CDR3 nucleotides: TGTGCCAGCAGCTTAGGGTACGGACTAGCAGAAGAGACCCAGTACTTC. The genes are TRBV7-2 and TRBJ2-5; TRBD2 agrees at 8 bases. Per germline, CDR1 SGHTA and CDR2 FQGNSA. The junction had 7 bases not matched to a gene; V was cut back by 1 base and J by 3 bases. The CDR3 runs 16 residues.

The CDR3 DNA is TGCGCCAGCAGCTTGACAGGGCTGGAGCCCCAGCATTTT. This codes for CASSLTGLEPQHF. The chain is built from TRBV4-3 and TRBJ1-5; 7 bases are a match to TRBD1. V lost 5 bases to trimming and J lost 8 bases; unmatched junction nucleotides: 6. From germline, CDR1 is LGHNA and CDR2 YSLEER. The CDR3 has 13 amino acids.

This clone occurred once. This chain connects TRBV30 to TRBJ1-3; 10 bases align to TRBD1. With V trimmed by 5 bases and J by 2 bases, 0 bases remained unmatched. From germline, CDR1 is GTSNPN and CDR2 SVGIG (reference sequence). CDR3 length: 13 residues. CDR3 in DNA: TGTGCCTGGGGGACAGGGGCTGGAAACACCATATATTTT. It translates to CAWGTGAGNTIYF.

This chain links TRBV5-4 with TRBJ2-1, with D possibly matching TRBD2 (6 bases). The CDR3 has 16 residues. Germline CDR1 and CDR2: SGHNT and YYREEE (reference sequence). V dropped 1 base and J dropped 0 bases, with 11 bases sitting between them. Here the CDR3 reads CASSLSASDSYNEQFF. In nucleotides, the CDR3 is TGTGCCAGCAGCTTGTCTGCTAGCGACTCCTACAATGAGCAGTTCTTC.

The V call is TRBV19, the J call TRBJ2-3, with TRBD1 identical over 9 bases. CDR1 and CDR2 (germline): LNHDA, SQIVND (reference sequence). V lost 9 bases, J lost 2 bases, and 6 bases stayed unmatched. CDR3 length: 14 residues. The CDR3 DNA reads TGTGCCAGCGCCCGGGACAGGGACACAGATACGCAGTATTTT. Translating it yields CASARDRDTDTQYF.